One and the same sample provided the 10 T cell receptor beta chains below, sequenced in a study of blood T cells in healthy people across ages. PCR was performed a second time for about 6 to 11 cycles using a sample-barcoded 5' primer and a J-beta primer mix. TCRdb called the 5' RACE reads again in MiXCR, with one record for every CDR3 protein. The table lists approximately 690,000 distinct CDR3 sequences, roughly 53% of them singletons, with about two fifths in the top ten. Sequences were obtained from blood. The receptors shown here come from a man between 60 and 75 years old in good health.

This clonotype showed up just once. This chain links TRBV21-1 with TRBJ1-5; the table names TRBD1, a call not compared with the DNA. TRBV21-1 is shown as a pseudogene. This CDR3 spans 20 amino acids. The CDR3 DNA sequence: TGTGCCAGCAGCTCCCAAACAGGGGCAAGGGGGTACGAAGGCAATCAGCCCCAGCATTTT. This gives the protein CASSSQTGARGYEGNQPQHF.

The chain links TRBV29-1 to TRBJ1-2, with no clear D. CDR1 and CDR2 from the germline V gene are SQVTM and ANQGSEA. V was clipped by 7 bases and J by 4 bases, with 13 bases between them. The CDR3 has 12 amino acids. The CDR3 protein is CSGLAGTYGYTF. In nucleotides, the CDR3 is TGCAGCGGACTTGCCGGCACCTATGGCTACACCTTC.

The chain joins TRBV6-6 to TRBJ1-5; D is unresolved. The CDR3 has 15 amino acids. Trimming removed 4 bases from V and 2 bases from J, with 12 bases in between. Germline CDR1 reads MNHNY; CDR2 reads SVGAGI (reference sequence). CDR3 in DNA: TGTGCCAGCAGTTCCCCGGATCCGGGCAATCAGCCCCAGCATTTT. Amino acid sequence: CASSSPDPGNQPQHF.

This chain links TRBV13 with TRBJ2-7; perhaps TRBD2 as D (5 bases). The CDR3 runs to 13 residues. The germline V gene encodes CDR1 PRHDT and CDR2 FYEKMQ (reference sequence). With 5 bases removed from V and 2 bases from J, the gap between germline ends came to 10 bases. The CDR3, as DNA: TGTGCCAGCAGCGGCGGACTCCCCTACGAGCAGTACTTC. Translating it yields CASSGGLPYEQYF.

This clonotype was detected a few times. The J gene is TRBJ2-7, the V gene TRBV6-1; 15 bases match TRBD2. Germline values: CDR1 MNHNS, CDR2 SASEGT. This CDR3 comprises 17 residues. V lost 5 bases and J lost 0; bases outside the gene matches: 5. CDR3 sequence: CASSPGTSGGSSYEQYF. The DNA for the CDR3 is TGTGCCAGCAGTCCCGGGACTAGCGGGGGGAGCTCCTACGAGCAGTACTTC.

The CDR3 sequence: CASSQVLQLGHEQFF. The CDR3 nucleotides are TGCGCCAGCAGCCAAGTTCTACAGCTCGGACATGAGCAGTTCTTC. The rearrangement joins TRBV4-1 to TRBJ2-1; D remains ambiguous. V was shortened by 1 base and J by 8 bases, with 15 bases between the two germline ends. CDR3 size: 15 residues. CDR1 is MGHRA and CDR2 is YSYEKL in the germline V gene.

This clonotype was picked up a small number of times. The chain has TRBV5-1 and TRBJ2-5; D might be TRBD1 (5 bases). CDR3 length: 14 amino acids. V lost 6 bases, J lost 1 base, and 13 bases lay in between. Germline CDR1 is SGHRS and CDR2 is YFSETQ. The CDR3 DNA sequence: TGCGCCAGCACCCAACTGGGGCGCCAAGAGACCCAGTACTTC. Amino acid sequence: CASTQLGRQETQYF. The entire variable domain, with the rest obtained from reference TRBV5-1 and TRBJ2-5, is as follows: KAGVTQTPRYLIKTRGQQVTLSCSPISGHRSVSWYQQTPGQGLQFLFEYFSETQRNKGNFPGRFSGRQFSNSRSEMNVSTLELGDSALYLCASTQLGRQETQYFGPGTRLLVL.

The V and J genes are TRBV20-1 and TRBJ2-1, with 8 bases lining up with TRBD2. The ends lost 0 bases at V and 1 base at J; junction bases unmatched: 8. Germline V gives CDR1 DFQATT, CDR2 SNEGSKA (reference sequence). The CDR3 spans 17 residues. The CDR3 here is CSARDGRLALSYNEQFF. The CDR3 DNA is TGCAGTGCTAGAGATGGGAGACTAGCGCTTTCCTACAATGAGCAGTTCTTC.

DNA of the CDR3: TGTGCCAGCAGCTTAGTCCCCCCCCGCTACGAGCAGTACTTC. This encodes CASSLVPPRYEQYF. V usage is TRBV7-9 and J usage is TRBJ2-5, with unresolved D. Judging by the DNA end, TRBJ2-7 fits better; the J call may be wrong. CDR3 length: 14 amino acids. CDR1 and CDR2 from the germline V gene are SEHNR and FQNEAQ (reference sequence).

The chain carries TRBV4-2 and TRBJ2-4; weak D call: TRBD1 (5 bases). The CDR3 is made up of 15 amino acids. Looked up from germline, CDR1 is LGHNA and CDR2 is YNFKEQ. V lost 1 base, J lost 9 bases, and 16 bases lay in between. DNA of the CDR3: TGTGCCAGCAGCCAAGGGTTGGGCCAGGGTGGCATTCAGTACTTC. Protein sequence: CASSQGLGQGGIQYF.